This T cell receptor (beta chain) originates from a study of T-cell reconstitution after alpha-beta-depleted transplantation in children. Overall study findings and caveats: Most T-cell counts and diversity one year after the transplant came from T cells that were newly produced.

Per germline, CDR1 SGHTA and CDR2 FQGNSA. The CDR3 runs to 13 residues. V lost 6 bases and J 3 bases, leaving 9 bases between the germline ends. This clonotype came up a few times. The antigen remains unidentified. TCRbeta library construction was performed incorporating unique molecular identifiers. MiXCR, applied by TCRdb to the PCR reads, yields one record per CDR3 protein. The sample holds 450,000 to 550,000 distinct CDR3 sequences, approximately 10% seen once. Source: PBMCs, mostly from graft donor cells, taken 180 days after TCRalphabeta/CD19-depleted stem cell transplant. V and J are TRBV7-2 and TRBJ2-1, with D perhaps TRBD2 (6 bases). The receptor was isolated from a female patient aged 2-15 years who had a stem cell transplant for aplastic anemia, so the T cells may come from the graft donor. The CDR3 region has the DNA TGTGCCAGCAGGGAAGCGGGCTACAATGAGCAGTTCTTC. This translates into CASREAGYNEQFF.